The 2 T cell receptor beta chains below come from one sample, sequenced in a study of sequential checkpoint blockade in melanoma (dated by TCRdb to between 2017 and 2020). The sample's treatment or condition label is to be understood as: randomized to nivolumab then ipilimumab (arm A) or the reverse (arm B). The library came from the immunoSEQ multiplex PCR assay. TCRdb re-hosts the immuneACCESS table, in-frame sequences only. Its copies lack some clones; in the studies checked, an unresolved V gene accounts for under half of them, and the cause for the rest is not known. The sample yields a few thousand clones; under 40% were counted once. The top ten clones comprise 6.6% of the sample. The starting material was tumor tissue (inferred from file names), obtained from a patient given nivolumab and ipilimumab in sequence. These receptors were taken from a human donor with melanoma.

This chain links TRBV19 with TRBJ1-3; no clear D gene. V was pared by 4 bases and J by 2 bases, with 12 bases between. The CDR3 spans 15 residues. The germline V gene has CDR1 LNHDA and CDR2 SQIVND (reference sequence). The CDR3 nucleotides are TGTGCCAGTAGTACGTCCCCGGCACCTGGAAACACCATATATTTT. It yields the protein CASSTSPAPGNTIYF.

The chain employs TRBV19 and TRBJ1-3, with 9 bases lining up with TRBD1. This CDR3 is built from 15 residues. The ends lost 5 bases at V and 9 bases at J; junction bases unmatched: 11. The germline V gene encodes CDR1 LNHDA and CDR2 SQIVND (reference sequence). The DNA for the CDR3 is TGTGCCAGTAGTTTCCTACAGGGGGCCGGGGGCACCATATATTTT. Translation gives CASSFLQGAGGTIYF.